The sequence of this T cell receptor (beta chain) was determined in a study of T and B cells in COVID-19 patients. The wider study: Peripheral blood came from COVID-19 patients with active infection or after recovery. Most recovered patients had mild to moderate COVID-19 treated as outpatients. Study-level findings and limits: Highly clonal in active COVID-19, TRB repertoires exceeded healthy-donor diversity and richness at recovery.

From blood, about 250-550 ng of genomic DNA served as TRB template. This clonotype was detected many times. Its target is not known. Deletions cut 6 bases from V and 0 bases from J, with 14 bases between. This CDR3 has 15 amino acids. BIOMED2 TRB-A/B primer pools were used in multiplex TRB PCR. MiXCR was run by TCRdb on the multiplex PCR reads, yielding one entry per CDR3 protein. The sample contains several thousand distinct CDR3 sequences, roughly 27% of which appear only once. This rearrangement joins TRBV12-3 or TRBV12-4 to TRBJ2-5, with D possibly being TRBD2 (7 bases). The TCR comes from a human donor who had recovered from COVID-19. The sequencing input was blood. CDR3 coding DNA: TGTGCCAGCAGAGGGGGGGACCCATACCAAGAGACCCAGTACTTC. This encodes CASRGGDPYQETQYF.